The present TCR beta chain was sequenced within a study of T cells in Graves' hyperthyroidism and ophthalmopathy. From RNA transcripts, TCR beta CDR3 regions were amplified. First-round RT-PCR targeting the TCR CDR3 was performed with the HTBI primer set. TCRdb passed the multiplex PCR reads through MiXCR, listing each CDR3 protein once. Altogether roughly 500,000 distinct CDR3 sequences are present, 15% to 20% being singletons, with the ten largest covering about 31%. Exclusions: uncontrolled infection, other autoimmune disease, pregnancy, lactation. Germline values: CDR1 SGHDN, CDR2 FVKESK. Trimming shortened V by 3 bases and J by 6 bases, and 11 bases separated the two germline ends. This CDR3 region has 13 residues.

V is TRBV14 and J is TRBJ1-1, with unresolved D. Material for sequencing was blood. This TCR was recovered from a woman in her thirties with Graves' ophthalmopathy. For the CDR3, the DNA is TGTGCCAGCAGCCATGTTAGTAGCGCTGAAGCTTTCTTT. Protein: CASSHVSSAEAFF.